This is a list of T cell receptor beta chains from one sample in a study of control samples from healthy donors and cancer patients. Repertoires were generated with immunoSEQ multiplex PCR, while TCRdb's copy carries only in-frame clones and drops some. In the table there are approximately 80,000 clones, 91% of which are singletons. Input material: blood. Every receptor here comes from a man between 25 and 39 years old in good health. CDR3s include the opening cysteine and the closing phenylalanine or tryptophan. The D gene is left open where the match is weak. Expanded clones are given a class, and other clones once, few, many or no size at all.

.,.,TRBJ2-7,TRBV7-2,TGTGCCAGCAGTTCCCTCTCCTACGAGCAGTACTTC,CASSSLSYEQYF
.,.,TRBJ2-7,TRBV7-9,TGTGCCAGCAGCCCAGGGGGCGGGGGGCAAGCCTACGAGCAGTACTTC,CASSPGGGGQAYEQYF
.,.,TRBJ2-7,TRBV21-1,TGTGCCAGCAGCAAAGAGGCAGGGGGTTGTGTGTCCACCTACGAGCAGTACTTC,CASSKEAGGCVSTYEQYF
TRBD1,.,TRBJ2-1,TRBV5-1,TGCGCCAGCCGCTTCGAAGGGACAGTAATCAATGAGCAGTTCTTC,CASRFEGTVINEQFF
.,once,TRBJ2-5,TRBV10-1,TGCGCCAGCAGTGCTCTAGGGCCCCAAGAGACCCAGTACTTC,CASSALGPQETQYF
.,.,TRBJ2-6,TRBV4-1,TGCGCCAGCAGCCAAGATCTACCCCTCTCTGGGGCCAACGTCCTGACTTTC,CASSQDLPLSGANVLTF
TRBD2,.,TRBJ2-3,TRBV10-3,TGTGCCATCAGTCCTTCGCCTAGCGGGACCGGAGATACGCAGTATTTT,CAISPSPSGTGDTQYF
.,.,TRBJ1-2,TRBV29-1,TGCAGCGTTGAAAGGGACGAGGGCTATGGCTACACCTTC,CSVERDEGYGYTF
TRBD2,.,TRBJ2-7,TRBV10-3,TGTGCCATCAGTGACCTCGGGGGAGCGGGGGGGCCGGGAGAGCAGTACTTC,CAISDLGGAGGPGEQYF
.,.,TRBJ2-7,TRBV2,TGTGCCAGCAGTCATGGGAGCTCCTACGAGCAGTACTTC,CASSHGSSYEQYF
TRBD2,.,TRBJ2-1,TRBV4-3,TGCGCCAGCAGCCAACGGACTAGCGGGGGTAACAATGAGCAGTTCTTC,CASSQRTSGGNNEQFF
.,.,TRBJ1-3,TRBV9,TGTGCCAGCAGCGTAGTGGGGGAAGGAAACACCATATATTTT,CASSVVGEGNTIYF
.,.,TRBJ2-1,TRBV7-9,TGTGCCAGCGGTTTTCAGCGAGTCAATGAGCAGTTCTTC,CASGFQRVNEQFF
.,once,TRBJ1-5,TRBV6-6,TGTGCCAGCAGTTACGATGGGACACCCAACCAGCCCCAGCATTTT,CASSYDGTPNQPQHF
TRBD1,.,TRBJ1-2,TRBV25-1,TGTGCCAGCAGTGGACAGGGGGGTGGCTACACCTTC,CASSGQGGGYTF
.,.,TRBJ1-1,TRBV7-9,TGTGCCAGCAGCTTTCCTGACAGTTCCAGTGAAGCTTTCTTT,CASSFPDSSSEAFF
TRBD2,.,TRBJ2-2,TRBV4-2,TGTGCCACGGCGCGGGGGGCCAACACCGGGGAGCTGTTTTTT,CATARGANTGELFF
.,.,TRBJ1-1,TRBV19,TGTGCCAGTAGTATAGTGGACAGAAACACTGAAGCTTTCTTT,CASSIVDRNTEAFF
.,.,TRBJ2-5,TRBV5-1,TGCGCCAGCAGCTTGGACACAGGGTGGGAGACCCAGTACTTC,CASSLDTGWETQYF
.,.,TRBJ2-4,TRBV6-2/TRBV6-3,TGTGCCAGCAGTTACTCAGGGCTCCTCGAGGACATTCAGTACTTC,CASSYSGLLEDIQYF
TRBD2,.,TRBJ2-1,TRBV24-1,TGTGCCACCAGTGGGAGCACGACGACTAGCGGGAGGGGGAATGAGCAGTTCTTC,CATSGSTTTSGRGNEQFF
TRBD1,.,TRBJ2-7,TRBV18,TGTGCCAGCTCACCATCGACAGGGTTGCACGAGCAGTACTTC,CASSPSTGLHEQYF
.,.,TRBJ2-7,TRBV4-1,TGCGCCAGCAGCCAAGAAGGATACTACGAGCAGTACTTC,CASSQEGYYEQYF
.,.,TRBJ1-3,TRBV12-5,TGTGCTAGTGGCCCGAAGGGTGCTGAGAGCTCTGGAAACACCATATATTTT,CASGPKGAESSGNTIYF
.,once,TRBJ1-2,TRBV5-4,TGTGCCAGCACCCCACGTACCCAATATGGCTACACCTTC,CASTPRTQYGYTF
.,once,TRBJ2-7,TRBV9,TGTGCCAGCAGCGAGGGGAGGGGGGAGCAGTACTTC,CASSEGRGEQYF
TRBD1,.,TRBJ1-1,TRBV5-1,TGCGCCAGCAGCTTAAACCCAGGGGGCGAGACTGAAGCTTTCTTT,CASSLNPGGETEAFF
.,.,TRBJ2-1,TRBV24-1,TGTGCCACCAGTGATCGCAGGGGCGGCAATGAGCAGTTCTTC,CATSDRRGGNEQFF
.,.,TRBJ2-1,TRBV7-9,TGTGCCAGCAGCTTAGCAGGACCCCTATTCTACAACAATGAGCAGTTCTTC,CASSLAGPLFYNNEQFF
.,.,TRBJ1-1,TRBV28,TGTGCCAGCAGTGAACACCGAACGGACACTGAAGCTTTCTTT,CASSEHRTDTEAFF
.,.,TRBJ1-1,TRBV7-9,TGTGCCAGCAGCCCCATCGGTGAAGCTTTCTTT,CASSPIGEAFF
TRBD1,.,TRBJ1-3,TRBV11-1,TGTGCCAGCAGCCCCGACAGGGGTGGAAACACCATATATTTT,CASSPDRGGNTIYF
.,.,TRBJ2-7,TRBV23-1,TGCGCCCCCCACCAGGGCGGAGACGAGCAGTACTTC,CAPHQGGDEQYF
.,.,TRBJ2-3,TRBV9,TGTGCCAGCAGCTCGGCAGGACTGTTGGATACGCAGTATTTT,CASSSAGLLDTQYF
TRBD1,.,TRBJ1-3,TRBV29-1,TGCAGCGTTGCGCGCAGGGACAGTAACACCATATATTTT,CSVARRDSNTIYF
TRBD2,.,TRBJ2-7,TRBV11-2,TGTGCCAGCAGCTTAGGCCTTGCGGGAGATACCTACGAGCAGTACTTC,CASSLGLAGDTYEQYF
.,.,TRBJ2-4,TRBV7-9,TGTGCCAGCAGCCCAGAGGAAAACATTCAGTACTTC,CASSPEENIQYF
TRBD2,.,TRBJ2-1,TRBV19,TGTGCCAGTAGTAGGACTAGCGGGAGGTCCTACAATGAGCAGTTCTTC,CASSRTSGRSYNEQFF